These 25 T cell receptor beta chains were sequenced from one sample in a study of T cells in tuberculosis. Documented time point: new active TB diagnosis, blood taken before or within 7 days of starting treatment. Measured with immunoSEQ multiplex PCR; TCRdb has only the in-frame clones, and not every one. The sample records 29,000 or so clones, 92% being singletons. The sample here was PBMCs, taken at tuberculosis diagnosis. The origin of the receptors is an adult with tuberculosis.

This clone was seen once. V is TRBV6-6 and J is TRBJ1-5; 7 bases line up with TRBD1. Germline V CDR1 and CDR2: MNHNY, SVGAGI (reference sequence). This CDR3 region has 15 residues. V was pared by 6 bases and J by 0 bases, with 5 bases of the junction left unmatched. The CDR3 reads CASRPTGDSNQPQHF. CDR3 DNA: TGTGCCAGCAGGCCCACAGGGGATAGCAATCAGCCCCAGCATTTT.

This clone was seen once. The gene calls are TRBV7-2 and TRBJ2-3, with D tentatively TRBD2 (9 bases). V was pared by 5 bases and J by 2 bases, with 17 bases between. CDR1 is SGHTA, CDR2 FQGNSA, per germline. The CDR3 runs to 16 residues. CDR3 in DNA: TGTGCCAGCAGCCGCGGGAGGGACAGGCTCACAGATACGCAGTATTTT. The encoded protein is CASSRGRDRLTDTQYF.

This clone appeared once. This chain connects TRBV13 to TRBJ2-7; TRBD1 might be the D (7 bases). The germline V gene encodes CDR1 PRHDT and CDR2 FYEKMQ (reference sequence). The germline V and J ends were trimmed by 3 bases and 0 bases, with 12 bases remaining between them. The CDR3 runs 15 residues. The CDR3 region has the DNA TGTGCCAGCAGCTTCATCCAGGGGGGCTCCTACGAGCAGTACTTC. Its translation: CASSFIQGGSYEQYF.

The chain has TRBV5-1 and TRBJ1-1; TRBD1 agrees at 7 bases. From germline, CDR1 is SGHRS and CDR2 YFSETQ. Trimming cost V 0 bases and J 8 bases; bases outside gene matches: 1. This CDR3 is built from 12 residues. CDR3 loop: CASSLDRGEAFF. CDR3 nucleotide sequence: TGCGCCAGCAGCTTGGACAGGGGAGAAGCTTTCTTT.

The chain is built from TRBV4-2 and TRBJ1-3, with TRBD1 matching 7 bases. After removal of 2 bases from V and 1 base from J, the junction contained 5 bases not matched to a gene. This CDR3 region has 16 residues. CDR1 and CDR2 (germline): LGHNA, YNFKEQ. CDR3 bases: TGTGCCAGCAGCCAAACAGGGGTTAGGTCTGGAAACACCATATATTTT. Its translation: CASSQTGVRSGNTIYF.

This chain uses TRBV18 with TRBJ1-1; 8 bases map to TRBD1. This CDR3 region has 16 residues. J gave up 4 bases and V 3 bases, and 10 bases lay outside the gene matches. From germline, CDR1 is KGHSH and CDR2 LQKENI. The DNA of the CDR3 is TGTGCCAGCTCACCTTTGGACAGGGACGGGGCCACTGAAGCTTTCTTT. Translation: CASSPLDRDGATEAFF.

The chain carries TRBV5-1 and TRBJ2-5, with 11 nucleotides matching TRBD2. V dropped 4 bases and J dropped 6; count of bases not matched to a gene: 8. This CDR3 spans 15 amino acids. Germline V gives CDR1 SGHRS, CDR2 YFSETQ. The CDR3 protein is CASSIGLAGEKTQYF. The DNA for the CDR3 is TGCGCCAGCAGCATCGGACTAGCGGGTGAAAAGACCCAGTACTTC.

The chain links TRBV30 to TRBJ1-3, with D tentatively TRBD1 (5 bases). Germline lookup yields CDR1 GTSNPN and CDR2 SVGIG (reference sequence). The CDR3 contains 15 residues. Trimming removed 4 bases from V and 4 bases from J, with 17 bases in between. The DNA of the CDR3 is TGTGCCTGGATGATAGGGGCGGCTTCGGGAAACACCATATATTTT. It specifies CAWMIGAASGNTIYF.

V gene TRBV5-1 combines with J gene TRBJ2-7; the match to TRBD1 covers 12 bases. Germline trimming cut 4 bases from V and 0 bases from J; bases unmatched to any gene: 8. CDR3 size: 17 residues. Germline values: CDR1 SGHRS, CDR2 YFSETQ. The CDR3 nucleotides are TGCGCCAGCAGCCGCGGGACAGGGGGCGCGCGCTCCTACGAGCAGTACTTC. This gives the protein CASSRGTGGARSYEQYF.

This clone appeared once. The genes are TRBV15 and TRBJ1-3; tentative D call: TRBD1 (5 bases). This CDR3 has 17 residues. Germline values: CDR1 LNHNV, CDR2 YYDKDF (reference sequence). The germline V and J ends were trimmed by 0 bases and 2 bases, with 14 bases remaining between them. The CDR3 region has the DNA TGTGCCACCAGCAGAGAATTCCCCAGGGTAGCTGGAAACACCATATATTTT. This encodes CATSREFPRVAGNTIYF.

The CDR3 is CASSLRKIGEKLFF. The CDR3, as DNA: TGTGCCAGCAGCCTCAGGAAGATTGGAGAAAAACTGTTTTTT. The V call is TRBV2, the J call TRBJ1-4, with D unresolved. The CDR3 has 14 amino acids. The germline V gene has CDR1 SNHLY and CDR2 FYNNEI. V was shortened by 6 bases and J by 8 bases, with 16 bases between the two germline ends.

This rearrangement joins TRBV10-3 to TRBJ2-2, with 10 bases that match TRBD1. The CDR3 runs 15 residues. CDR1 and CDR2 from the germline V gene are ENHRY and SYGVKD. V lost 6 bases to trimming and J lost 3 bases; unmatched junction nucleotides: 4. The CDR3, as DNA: TGTGCCATCAGGCCCGGACAGGGGGACACCGGGGAGCTGTTTTTT. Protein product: CAIRPGQGDTGELFF.

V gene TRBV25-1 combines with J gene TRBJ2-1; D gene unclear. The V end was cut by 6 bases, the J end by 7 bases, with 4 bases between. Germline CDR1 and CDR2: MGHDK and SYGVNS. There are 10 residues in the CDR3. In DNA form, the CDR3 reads TGTGCCAGCAGCCATAATGAGCAGTTCTTC. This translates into CASSHNEQFF.

The CDR3 sequence is CASSQSPGTGGEQYF. CDR3 in DNA: TGCGCCAGCAGTCAATCGCCCGGAACCGGGGGTGAGCAGTACTTC. The chain has TRBV23-1 and TRBJ2-7, with D tentatively TRBD2 (6 bases). TRBV23-1 is an open reading frame, and its role is uncertain. CDR3 length: 15 residues. Trimming removed 0 bases from V and 7 bases from J, with 16 bases in between.

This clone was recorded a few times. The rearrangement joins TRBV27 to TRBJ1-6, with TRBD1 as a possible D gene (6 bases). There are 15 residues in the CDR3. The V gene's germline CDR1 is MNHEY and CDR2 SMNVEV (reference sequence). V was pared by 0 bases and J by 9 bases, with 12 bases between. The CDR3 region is CASSLSAAGASPLHF. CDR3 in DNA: TGTGCCAGCAGTTTATCGGCGGCAGGGGCTTCACCCCTCCACTTT.

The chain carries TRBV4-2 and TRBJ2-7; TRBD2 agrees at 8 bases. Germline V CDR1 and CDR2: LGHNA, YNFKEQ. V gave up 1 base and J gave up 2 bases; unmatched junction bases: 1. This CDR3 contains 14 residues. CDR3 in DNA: TGTGCCAGCAGCCAAGGAGCGGGAGCCTACGAGCAGTACTTC. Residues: CASSQGAGAYEQYF.

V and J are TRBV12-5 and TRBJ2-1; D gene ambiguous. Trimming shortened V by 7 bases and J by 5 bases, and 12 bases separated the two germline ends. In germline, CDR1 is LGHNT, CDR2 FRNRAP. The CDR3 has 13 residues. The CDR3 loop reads CASAPVGDNEQFF. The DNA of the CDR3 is TGTGCTAGTGCCCCGGTCGGAGACAATGAGCAGTTCTTC.

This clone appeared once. The CDR3 reads CSVGQGENTEAFF. The CDR3 DNA is TGCAGCGTAGGACAGGGGGAGAACACTGAAGCTTTCTTT. This sequence joins TRBV29-1 and TRBJ1-1; 10 bases are a match to TRBD1. Trimming removed 6 bases from V and 1 base from J; junction bases left unmatched: 2. Germline V gene data show CDR1 as SQVTM and CDR2 as ANQGSEA. The CDR3 runs to 13 residues.

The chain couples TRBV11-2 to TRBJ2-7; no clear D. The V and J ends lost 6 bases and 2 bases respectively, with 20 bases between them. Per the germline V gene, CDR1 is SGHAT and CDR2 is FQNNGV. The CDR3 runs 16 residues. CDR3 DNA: TGTGCCAGCAGTCCGGCGGCAGCGCCTAATCCCTACGAGCAGTACTTC. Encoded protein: CASSPAAAPNPYEQYF. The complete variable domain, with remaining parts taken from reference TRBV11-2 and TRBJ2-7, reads EAGVAQSPRYKIIEKRQSVAFWCNPISGHATLYWYQQILGQGPKLLIQFQNNGVVDDSQLPKDRFSAERLKGVDSTLKIQPAKLEDSAVYLCASSPAAAPNPYEQYFGPGTRLTVT.

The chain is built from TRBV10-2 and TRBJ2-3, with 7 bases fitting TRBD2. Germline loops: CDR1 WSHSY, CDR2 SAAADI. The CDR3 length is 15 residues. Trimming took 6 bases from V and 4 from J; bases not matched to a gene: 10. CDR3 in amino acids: CASRSGGSGPDTQYF. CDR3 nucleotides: TGCGCCAGCAGATCTGGCGGGAGTGGGCCAGATACGCAGTATTTT.

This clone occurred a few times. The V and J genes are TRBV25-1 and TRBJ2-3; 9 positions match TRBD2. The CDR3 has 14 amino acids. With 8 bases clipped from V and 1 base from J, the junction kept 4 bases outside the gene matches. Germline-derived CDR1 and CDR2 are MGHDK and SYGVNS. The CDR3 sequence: CASCASGGTDTQYF. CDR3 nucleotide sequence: TGTGCCAGCTGTGCTAGCGGGGGCACAGATACGCAGTATTTT.

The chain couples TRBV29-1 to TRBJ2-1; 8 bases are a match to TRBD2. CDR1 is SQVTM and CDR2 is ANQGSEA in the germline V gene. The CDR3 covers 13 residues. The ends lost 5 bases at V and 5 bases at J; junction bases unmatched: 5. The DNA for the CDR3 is TGCAGCGTTAGTAGCGGGGCAGACAATGAGCAGTTCTTC. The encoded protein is CSVSSGADNEQFF.

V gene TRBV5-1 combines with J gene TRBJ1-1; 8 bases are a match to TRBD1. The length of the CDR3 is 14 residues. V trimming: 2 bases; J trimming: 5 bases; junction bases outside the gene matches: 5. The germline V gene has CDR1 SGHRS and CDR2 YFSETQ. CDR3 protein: CASSLAGGKTEAFF. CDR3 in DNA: TGCGCCAGCAGCTTAGCAGGGGGCAAAACTGAAGCTTTCTTT.

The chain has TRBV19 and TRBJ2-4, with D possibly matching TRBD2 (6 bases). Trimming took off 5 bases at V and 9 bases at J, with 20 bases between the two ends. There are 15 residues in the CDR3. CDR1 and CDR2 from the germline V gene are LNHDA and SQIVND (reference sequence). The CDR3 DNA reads TGTGCCAGTAGTCAACCTAGGGACGGGGGAAGCATTCAGTACTTC. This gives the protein CASSQPRDGGSIQYF.

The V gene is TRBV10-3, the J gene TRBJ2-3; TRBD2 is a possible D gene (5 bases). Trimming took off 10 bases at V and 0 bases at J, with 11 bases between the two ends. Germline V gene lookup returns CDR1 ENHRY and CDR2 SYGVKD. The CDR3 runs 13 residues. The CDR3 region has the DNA TGTGCCACCAGGACTCCTAGCACAGATACGCAGTATTTT. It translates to CATRTPSTDTQYF.